The rows below give T cell receptor beta chains drawn from one sample of a study of CD8+ T cells in alopecia areata. Data came from immunoSEQ multiplex PCR; TCRdb stores just in-frame clones and leaves some out. Of approximately 82,000 clones in the sample, roughly 51% are singletons; the top ten hold about 6%. Sequencing was carried out using NKG2D-high CD8+ T cells sorted from blood. The source of these receptors is a human donor with alopecia areata. CDR3s include the opening cysteine and the closing phenylalanine or tryptophan. Each record gives: D gene, J gene, V gene, clone size, CDR3 protein, CDR3 DNA. A D gene is named only where the DNA matches it firmly. Where a row states a size, it is once, few, many or the class of an expanded clone; other rows omit it.

D gene: NA; J gene: TRBJ2-6; V gene: TRBV7-8; clone size: once; CDR3 protein: CASSASNSGANVLTF; CDR3 DNA: TGTGCCAGCAGCGCCTCAAACTCTGGGGCCAACGTCCTGACTTTC
D gene: TRBD2; J gene: TRBJ2-3; V gene: TRBV11-2; clone size: NA; CDR3 protein: CASSPPGGGDTQYF; CDR3 DNA: TGTGCCAGCAGCCCACCTGGGGGGGGAGATACGCAGTATTTT
D gene: NA; J gene: TRBJ2-7; V gene: TRBV27; clone size: NA; CDR3 protein: CASSQDHGAYEQYF; CDR3 DNA: TGTGCCAGCAGTCAGGACCATGGGGCTTACGAGCAGTACTTC
D gene: NA; J gene: TRBJ2-1; V gene: TRBV27; clone size: once; CDR3 protein: CATTANNEQFF; CDR3 DNA: TGTGCCACGACAGCTAACAATGAGCAGTTCTTC
D gene: NA; J gene: TRBJ1-1; V gene: TRBV7-9; clone size: few; CDR3 protein: CASSWAETDSDTEAFF; CDR3 DNA: TGTGCCAGCAGCTGGGCTGAGACAGACAGCGACACTGAAGCTTTCTTT
D gene: NA; J gene: TRBJ2-7; V gene: TRBV5-4; clone size: NA; CDR3 protein: CASSNTYEQYF; CDR3 DNA: TGTGCCAGCAGCAACACCTACGAGCAGTACTTC
D gene: TRBD1; J gene: TRBJ1-5; V gene: TRBV27; clone size: NA; CDR3 protein: CASSAQGFNQPQHF; CDR3 DNA: TGTGCCAGCAGTGCACAGGGGTTTAATCAGCCCCAGCATTTT
D gene: NA; J gene: TRBJ1-5; V gene: TRBV27; clone size: NA; CDR3 protein: CASSSHPISNQPQHF; CDR3 DNA: TGTGCCAGCAGTTCTCACCCCATTTCCAATCAGCCCCAGCATTTT
D gene: TRBD1; J gene: TRBJ2-1; V gene: TRBV2; clone size: few; CDR3 protein: CASRGTGLSYNEQFF; CDR3 DNA: TGTGCCAGCAGAGGGACAGGGCTTAGCTACAATGAGCAGTTCTTC
D gene: NA; J gene: TRBJ2-1; V gene: TRBV27; clone size: few; CDR3 protein: CASSELMTDNEQFF; CDR3 DNA: TGTGCCAGCAGCGAACTCATGACCGACAATGAGCAGTTCTTC
D gene: NA; J gene: TRBJ2-3; V gene: TRBV11-2; clone size: few; CDR3 protein: CASSPGPDTQYF; CDR3 DNA: TGTGCCAGCAGCCCAGGCCCAGATACGCAGTATTTT
D gene: NA; J gene: TRBJ1-2; V gene: TRBV29-1; clone size: NA; CDR3 protein: CSVDRGYGYTF; CDR3 DNA: TGCAGCGTTGACAGGGGTTATGGCTACACCTTC
D gene: NA; J gene: TRBJ2-7; V gene: TRBV20-1; clone size: NA; CDR3 protein: CSAREDYEQYF; CDR3 DNA: TGCAGTGCTAGAGAAGATTACGAGCAGTACTTC
D gene: NA; J gene: TRBJ1-5; V gene: TRBV5-6; clone size: NA; CDR3 protein: CASSLGAPGAQHF; CDR3 DNA: TGTGCCAGCAGCTTGGGTGCGCCAGGAGCCCAGCATTTT
D gene: TRBD1; J gene: TRBJ2-4; V gene: TRBV29-1; clone size: few; CDR3 protein: CSVDDRGGIQYF; CDR3 DNA: TGCAGCGTTGATGACAGGGGTGGAATTCAGTACTTC
D gene: NA; J gene: TRBJ2-7; V gene: TRBV27; clone size: NA; CDR3 protein: CASSSDRGRYEQYF; CDR3 DNA: TGTGCCAGCAGTTCCGATCGAGGGCGCTACGAGCAGTACTTC
D gene: TRBD2; J gene: TRBJ2-3; V gene: TRBV27; clone size: once; CDR3 protein: CASSPGTSGRTDTQYF; CDR3 DNA: TGTGCCAGCAGTCCCGGGACTAGCGGGCGCACAGATACGCAGTATTTT
D gene: NA; J gene: TRBJ2-7; V gene: TRBV29-1; clone size: few; CDR3 protein: CSVEGRTDNSYEQYF; CDR3 DNA: TGCAGCGTTGAAGGTAGGACCGATAACTCCTACGAGCAGTACTTC
D gene: NA; J gene: TRBJ2-7; V gene: TRBV9; clone size: NA; CDR3 protein: CASSAQSGEGFDEQYF; CDR3 DNA: TGTGCCAGCAGCGCCCAGTCCGGGGAAGGATTCGACGAGCAGTACTTC
D gene: TRBD2; J gene: TRBJ2-1; V gene: TRBV28; clone size: few; CDR3 protein: CASSGSGRSYNEQFF; CDR3 DNA: TGTGCCAGCAGTGGTAGCGGGAGATCCTACAATGAGCAGTTCTTC
D gene: TRBD1; J gene: TRBJ1-1; V gene: TRBV11-2; clone size: NA; CDR3 protein: CASSLAYRDSDTEAFF; CDR3 DNA: TGTGCCAGCAGCTTAGCGTACCGGGACAGTGATACTGAAGCTTTCTTT
D gene: NA; J gene: TRBJ2-2; V gene: TRBV29-1; clone size: few; CDR3 protein: CSVERGANTGELFF; CDR3 DNA: TGCAGCGTTGAGCGGGGCGCGAACACCGGGGAGCTGTTTTTT
D gene: NA; J gene: TRBJ2-7; V gene: TRBV2; clone size: NA; CDR3 protein: CAGSYRHRYEQYF; CDR3 DNA: TGTGCCGGATCCTATAGGCATCGGTACGAGCAGTACTTC
D gene: NA; J gene: TRBJ2-7; V gene: TRBV30; clone size: NA; CDR3 protein: CAWSVTLGEQYF; CDR3 DNA: TGTGCCTGGAGTGTAACTCTGGGCGAGCAGTACTTC
D gene: NA; J gene: TRBJ2-1; V gene: TRBV27; clone size: few; CDR3 protein: CASSPRTTPWEQFF; CDR3 DNA: TGTGCCAGCAGTCCGAGGACGACACCATGGGAGCAGTTCTTC
D gene: NA; J gene: TRBJ2-1; V gene: TRBV7-3; clone size: NA; CDR3 protein: CASSNLGDEQFF; CDR3 DNA: TGTGCCAGCAGCAATCTGGGGGATGAGCAGTTCTTC
D gene: TRBD2; J gene: TRBJ2-3; V gene: TRBV13; clone size: once; CDR3 protein: CASSPRLAGLSTDTQYF; CDR3 DNA: TGTGCCAGCAGCCCTAGACTAGCGGGATTAAGCACAGATACGCAGTATTTT
D gene: NA; J gene: TRBJ1-2; V gene: TRBV29-1; clone size: few; CDR3 protein: CSVETGPDGYTF; CDR3 DNA: TGCAGCGTAGAAACAGGGCCGGATGGCTACACCTTC
D gene: NA; J gene: TRBJ2-7; V gene: TRBV7-9; clone size: NA; CDR3 protein: CASSLSDSIYEQYF; CDR3 DNA: TGTGCCAGCAGCTTAAGCGACAGCATCTACGAGCAGTACTTC
D gene: NA; J gene: TRBJ2-1; V gene: TRBV30; clone size: NA; CDR3 protein: CAWSVPRKDIFSYNEQFF; CDR3 DNA: TGTGCCTGGAGTGTACCGAGAAAGGACATTTTCTCCTACAATGAGCAGTTCTTC
D gene: TRBD2; J gene: TRBJ2-5; V gene: TRBV5-6; clone size: NA; CDR3 protein: CASARLAGGTIQETQYF; CDR3 DNA: TGTGCCAGCGCCAGACTAGCGGGGGGCACAATACAAGAGACCCAGTACTTC
D gene: NA; J gene: TRBJ2-1; V gene: TRBV19; clone size: few; CDR3 protein: CASSPSGSYNEQFF; CDR3 DNA: TGTGCCAGTAGTCCCTCGGGGTCTTACAATGAGCAGTTCTTC
D gene: NA; J gene: TRBJ2-7; V gene: TRBV9; clone size: NA; CDR3 protein: CASSGGTYEQYF; CDR3 DNA: TGTGCCAGCAGCGGAGGCACCTACGAGCAGTACTTC
D gene: TRBD2; J gene: TRBJ2-6; V gene: TRBV29-1; clone size: NA; CDR3 protein: CSVLWDGGTISGANVLTF; CDR3 DNA: TGCAGCGTATTATGGGACGGGGGGACCATCTCTGGGGCCAACGTCCTGACTTTC
D gene: NA; J gene: TRBJ2-3; V gene: TRBV14; clone size: few; CDR3 protein: CASSQVKSDTQYF; CDR3 DNA: TGTGCCAGCAGCCAAGTAAAGTCAGATACGCAGTATTTT
D gene: NA; J gene: TRBJ2-3; V gene: TRBV28; clone size: NA; CDR3 protein: CASREMDGTNTQYF; CDR3 DNA: TGTGCCAGCAGAGAAATGGACGGGACAAATACGCAGTATTTT
D gene: NA; J gene: TRBJ2-1; V gene: TRBV2; clone size: NA; CDR3 protein: CASRYGSYNEQFF; CDR3 DNA: TGTGCCAGCAGATACGGCTCCTACAATGAGCAGTTCTTC
D gene: NA; J gene: TRBJ2-1; V gene: TRBV28; clone size: NA; CDR3 protein: CASNVGSEQFF; CDR3 DNA: TGTGCCAGCAACGTTGGGAGCGAGCAGTTCTTC
D gene: NA; J gene: TRBJ2-3; V gene: TRBV6-6; clone size: few; CDR3 protein: CASGTSPSTDTQYF; CDR3 DNA: TGTGCCAGTGGGACTTCCCCTAGCACAGATACGCAGTATTTT
D gene: NA; J gene: TRBJ2-2; V gene: TRBV29-1; clone size: NA; CDR3 protein: CSVEAGSNTGELFF; CDR3 DNA: TGCAGCGTTGAAGCGGGTTCGAACACCGGGGAGCTGTTTTTT
D gene: NA; J gene: TRBJ2-2; V gene: TRBV29-1; clone size: NA; CDR3 protein: CSAASRDTGELFF; CDR3 DNA: TGCAGCGCCGCTAGTCGGGACACCGGGGAGCTGTTTTTT
D gene: TRBD1; J gene: TRBJ2-2; V gene: TRBV29-1; clone size: NA; CDR3 protein: CSVTGQGSGELFF; CDR3 DNA: TGCAGCGTTACGGGACAGGGTTCCGGGGAGCTGTTTTTT
D gene: TRBD1; J gene: TRBJ2-7; V gene: TRBV29-1; clone size: NA; CDR3 protein: CSVNDRGPSYEQYF; CDR3 DNA: TGCAGCGTTAACGACAGGGGGCCCTCCTACGAGCAGTACTTC
D gene: TRBD1; J gene: TRBJ2-1; V gene: TRBV15; clone size: few; CDR3 protein: CATSRQTGGDEQFF; CDR3 DNA: TGTGCCACCAGCAGACAGACAGGGGGAGATGAGCAGTTCTTC
D gene: NA; J gene: TRBJ2-7; V gene: TRBV21-1; clone size: few; CDR3 protein: CASSGQDEQYF; CDR3 DNA: TGTGCCAGCAGCGGGCAAGACGAGCAGTACTTC
D gene: NA; J gene: TRBJ2-3; V gene: TRBV29-1; clone size: few; CDR3 protein: CSVDGLPFGDTQYF; CDR3 DNA: TGCAGCGTTGACGGACTACCTTTTGGCGATACGCAGTATTTT